This record concerns one TCR beta chain sequence. Its antigen is not identified. The method was immunoSEQ multiplex PCR; TCRdb's version includes in-frame clones alone and lacks a portion of them. Of roughly 80,000 clones in the sample, 90% to 97% were seen once. Indicated time point: recipient sample about 28 days before transplant, after cytoreduction. J was trimmed by 5 bases and V by 4 bases; bases with no gene match: 9. Germline CDR1 SGHKS, CDR2 YYEKEE (reference sequence). The CDR3 loop spans 14 amino acids. The record originates from a study of T cell clonotyping in hematopoietic cell transplantation. The overall study: Recipient samples before transplant were obtained post-cytoreduction.

Study-wide findings and caveats: CD4 and CD8 repertoire contributions could not be separated without sorting. Higher Inverse Simpson Index values in graft donor and pretransplant recipient predicted broader posttransplant TCR diversity. Recipient TCR diversity dropped after transplant; expanded clonotypes rose from day 30 to 180.

This chain links TRBV5-5 with TRBJ2-7; the match to TRBD1 covers 7 bases. The TCR originated in a woman in her forties or fifties with acute myeloid leukemia. Some clones in this sample may be carry-over from other donors' samples. The sequencing used peripheral blood mononuclear cells, collected before stem cell transplant. The CDR3 here is CASSRTLGGHEQYF. Written as DNA, the CDR3 is TGTGCCAGCAGCCGGACCTTAGGGGGCCACGAGCAGTACTTC.